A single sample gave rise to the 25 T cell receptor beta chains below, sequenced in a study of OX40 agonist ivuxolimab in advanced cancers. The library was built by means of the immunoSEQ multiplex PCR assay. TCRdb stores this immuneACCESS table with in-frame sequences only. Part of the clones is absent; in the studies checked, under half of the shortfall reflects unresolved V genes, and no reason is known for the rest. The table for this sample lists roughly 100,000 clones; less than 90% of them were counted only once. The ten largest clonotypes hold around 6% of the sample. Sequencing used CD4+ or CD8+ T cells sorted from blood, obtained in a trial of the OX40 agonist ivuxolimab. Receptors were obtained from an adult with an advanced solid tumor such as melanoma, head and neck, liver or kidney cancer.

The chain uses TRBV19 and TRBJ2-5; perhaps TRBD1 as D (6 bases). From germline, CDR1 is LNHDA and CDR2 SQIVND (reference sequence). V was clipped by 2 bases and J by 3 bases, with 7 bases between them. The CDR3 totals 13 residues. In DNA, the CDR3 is TGTGCCAGTAGTATATGGACAGAAGAGACCCAGTACTTC. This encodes CASSIWTEETQYF.

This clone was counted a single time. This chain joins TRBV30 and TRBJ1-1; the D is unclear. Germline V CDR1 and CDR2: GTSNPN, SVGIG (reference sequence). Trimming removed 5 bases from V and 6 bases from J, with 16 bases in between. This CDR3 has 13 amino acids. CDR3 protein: CAWDPKAVPEAFF. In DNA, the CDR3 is TGTGCCTGGGACCCCAAGGCGGTCCCTGAAGCTTTCTTT.

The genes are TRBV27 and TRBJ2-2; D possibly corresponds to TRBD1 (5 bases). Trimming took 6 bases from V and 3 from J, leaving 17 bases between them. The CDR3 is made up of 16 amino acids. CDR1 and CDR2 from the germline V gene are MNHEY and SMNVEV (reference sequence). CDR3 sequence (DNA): TGTGCCAGCAGCGCGACCCGACAGATATACACCGGGGAGCTGTTTTTT. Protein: CASSATRQIYTGELFF.

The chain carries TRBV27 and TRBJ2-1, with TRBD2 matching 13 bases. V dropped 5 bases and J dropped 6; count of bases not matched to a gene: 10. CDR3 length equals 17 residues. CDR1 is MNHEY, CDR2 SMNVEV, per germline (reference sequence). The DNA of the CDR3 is TGTGCCAGCAGTACCCGGACTAGCGGGGGCGATTTCAATGAGCAGTTCTTC. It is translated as CASSTRTSGGDFNEQFF.

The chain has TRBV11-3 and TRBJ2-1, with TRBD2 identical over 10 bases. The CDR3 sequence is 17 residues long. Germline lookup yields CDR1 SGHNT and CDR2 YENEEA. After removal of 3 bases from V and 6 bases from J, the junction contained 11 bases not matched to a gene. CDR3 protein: CASSFPSGSGGANEQFF. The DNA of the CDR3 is TGTGCCAGCAGCTTCCCCTCGGGGAGCGGGGGGGCCAATGAGCAGTTCTTC.

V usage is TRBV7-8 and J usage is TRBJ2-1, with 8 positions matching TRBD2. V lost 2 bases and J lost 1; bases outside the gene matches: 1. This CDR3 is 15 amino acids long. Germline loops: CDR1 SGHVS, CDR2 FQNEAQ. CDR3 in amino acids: CASSLSGGSYNEQFF. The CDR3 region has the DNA TGTGCCAGCAGCTTATCGGGAGGGTCCTACAATGAGCAGTTCTTC.

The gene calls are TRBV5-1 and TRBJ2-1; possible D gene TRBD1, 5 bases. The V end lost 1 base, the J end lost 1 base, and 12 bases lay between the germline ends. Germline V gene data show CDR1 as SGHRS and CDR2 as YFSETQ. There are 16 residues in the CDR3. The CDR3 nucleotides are TGCGCCAGCAGCTTGCGCTCAGGGAATTCCTACAATGAGCAGTTCTTC. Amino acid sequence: CASSLRSGNSYNEQFF.

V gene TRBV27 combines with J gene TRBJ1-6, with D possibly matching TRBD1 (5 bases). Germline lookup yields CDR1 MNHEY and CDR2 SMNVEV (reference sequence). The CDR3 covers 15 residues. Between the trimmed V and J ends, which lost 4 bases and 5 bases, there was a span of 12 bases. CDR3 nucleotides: TGTGCCAGCAGTTGGACATCCAGGAATAATTCACCCCTCCACTTT. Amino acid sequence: CASSWTSRNNSPLHF.

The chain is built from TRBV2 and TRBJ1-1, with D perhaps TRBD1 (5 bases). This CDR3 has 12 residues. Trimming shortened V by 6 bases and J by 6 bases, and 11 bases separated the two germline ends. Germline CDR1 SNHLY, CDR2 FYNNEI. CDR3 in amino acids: CASREGMAEAFF. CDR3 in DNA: TGTGCCAGCAGGGAGGGGATGGCTGAAGCTTTCTTT.

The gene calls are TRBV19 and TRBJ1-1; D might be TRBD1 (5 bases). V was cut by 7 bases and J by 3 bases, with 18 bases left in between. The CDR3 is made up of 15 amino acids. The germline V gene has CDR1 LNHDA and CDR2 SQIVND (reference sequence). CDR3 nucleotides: TGTGCCAGTAACCATATAGTGGGGGTACACACTGAAGCTTTCTTT. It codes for CASNHIVGVHTEAFF.

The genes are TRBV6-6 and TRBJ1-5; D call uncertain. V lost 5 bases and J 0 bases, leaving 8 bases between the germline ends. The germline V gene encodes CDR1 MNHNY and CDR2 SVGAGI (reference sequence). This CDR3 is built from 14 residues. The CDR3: CASSTSTSNQPQHF. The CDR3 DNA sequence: TGTGCCAGCAGTACCTCCACTAGCAATCAGCCCCAGCATTTT.

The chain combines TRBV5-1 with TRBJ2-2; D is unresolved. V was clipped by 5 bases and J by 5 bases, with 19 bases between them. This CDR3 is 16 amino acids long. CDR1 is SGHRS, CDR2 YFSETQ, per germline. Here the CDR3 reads CASRGSQGSLTGELFF. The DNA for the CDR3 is TGCGCCAGCAGGGGCAGTCAAGGGTCCCTTACCGGGGAGCTGTTTTTT.

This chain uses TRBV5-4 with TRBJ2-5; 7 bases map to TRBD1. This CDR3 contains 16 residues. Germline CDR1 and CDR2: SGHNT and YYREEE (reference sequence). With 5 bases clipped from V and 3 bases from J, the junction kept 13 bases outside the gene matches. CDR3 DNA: TGTGCCAGCAGATTTGGGGACAGAGGGGCCGAAGAGACCCAGTACTTC. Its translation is CASRFGDRGAEETQYF.

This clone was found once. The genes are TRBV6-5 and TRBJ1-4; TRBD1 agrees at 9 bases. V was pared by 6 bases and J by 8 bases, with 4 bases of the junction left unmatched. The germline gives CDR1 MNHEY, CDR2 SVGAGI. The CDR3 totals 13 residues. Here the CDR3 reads CASSNRGQEKLFF. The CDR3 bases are TGTGCCAGCAGCAACAGGGGGCAGGAAAAACTGTTTTTT.

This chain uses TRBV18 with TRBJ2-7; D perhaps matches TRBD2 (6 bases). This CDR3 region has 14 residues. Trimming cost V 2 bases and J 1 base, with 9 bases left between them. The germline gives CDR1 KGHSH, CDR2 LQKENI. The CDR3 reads CASSPRRGSYEQYF. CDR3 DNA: TGTGCCAGCTCACCAAGGAGGGGATCCTACGAGCAGTACTTC.

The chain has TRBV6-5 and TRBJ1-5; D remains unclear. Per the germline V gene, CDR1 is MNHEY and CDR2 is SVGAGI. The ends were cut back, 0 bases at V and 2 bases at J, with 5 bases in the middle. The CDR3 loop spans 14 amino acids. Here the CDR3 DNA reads TGTGCCAGCAGTTACTCCCCCGGCAATCAGCCCCAGCATTTT. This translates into CASSYSPGNQPQHF.

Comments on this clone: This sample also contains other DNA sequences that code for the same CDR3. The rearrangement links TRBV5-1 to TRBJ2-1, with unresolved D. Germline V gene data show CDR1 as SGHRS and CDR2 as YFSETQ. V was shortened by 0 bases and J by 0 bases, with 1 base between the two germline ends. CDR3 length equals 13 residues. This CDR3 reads CASSLGSYNEQFF. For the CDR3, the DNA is TGCGCCAGCAGCTTGGGCTCCTACAATGAGCAGTTCTTC.

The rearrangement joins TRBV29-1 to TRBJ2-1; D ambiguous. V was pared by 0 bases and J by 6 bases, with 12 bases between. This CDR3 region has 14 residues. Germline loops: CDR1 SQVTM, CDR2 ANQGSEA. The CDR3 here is CSVEEGQESNEQFF. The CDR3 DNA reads TGCAGCGTTGAAGAAGGTCAGGAGTCCAATGAGCAGTTCTTC.

CDR3 sequence: CASRQKAGTGLAGPTSSYNEQFF. The CDR3 DNA is TGTGCCAGCAGACAAAAGGCAGGGACAGGACTAGCGGGGCCCACGAGCTCCTACAATGAGCAGTTCTTC. This sequence joins TRBV27 and TRBJ2-1; 12 bases align to TRBD2. CDR1 is MNHEY, CDR2 SMNVEV, per germline (reference sequence). Losses at the gene ends were 6 bases for V and 0 bases for J; bases not matched to a gene: 24. This CDR3 comprises 23 residues.

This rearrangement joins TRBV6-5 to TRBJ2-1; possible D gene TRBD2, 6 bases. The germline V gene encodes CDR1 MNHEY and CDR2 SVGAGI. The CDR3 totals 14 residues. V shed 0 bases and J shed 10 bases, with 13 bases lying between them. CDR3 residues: CASSYSTGVPEQFF. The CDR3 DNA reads TGTGCCAGCAGTTACTCGACGGGGGTTCCAGAGCAGTTCTTC.

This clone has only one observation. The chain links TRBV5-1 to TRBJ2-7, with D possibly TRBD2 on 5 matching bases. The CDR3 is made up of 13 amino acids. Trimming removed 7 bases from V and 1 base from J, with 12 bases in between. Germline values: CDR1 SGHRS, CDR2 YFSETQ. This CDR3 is CASARSGSYEQYF. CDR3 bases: TGCGCCAGCGCGAGAAGCGGTTCCTACGAGCAGTACTTC.

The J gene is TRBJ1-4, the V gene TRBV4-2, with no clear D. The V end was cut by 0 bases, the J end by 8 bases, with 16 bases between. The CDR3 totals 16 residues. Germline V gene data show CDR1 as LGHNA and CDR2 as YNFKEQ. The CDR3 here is CASSQDPRPGYEKLFF. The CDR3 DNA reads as TGTGCCAGCAGCCAAGATCCTCGGCCCGGCTACGAAAAACTGTTTTTT.

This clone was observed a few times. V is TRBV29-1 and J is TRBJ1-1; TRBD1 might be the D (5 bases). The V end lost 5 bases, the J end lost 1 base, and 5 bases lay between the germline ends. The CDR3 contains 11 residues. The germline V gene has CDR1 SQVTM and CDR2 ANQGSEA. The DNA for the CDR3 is TGCAGCGTTACAGGGAACACTGAAGCTTTCTTT. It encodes CSVTGNTEAFF.

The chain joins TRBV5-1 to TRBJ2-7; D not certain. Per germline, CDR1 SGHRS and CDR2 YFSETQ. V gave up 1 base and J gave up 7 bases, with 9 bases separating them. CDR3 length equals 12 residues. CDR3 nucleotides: TGCGCCAGCAGCTTGCGTGACCGGGAGCAGTACTTC. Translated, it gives CASSLRDREQYF.

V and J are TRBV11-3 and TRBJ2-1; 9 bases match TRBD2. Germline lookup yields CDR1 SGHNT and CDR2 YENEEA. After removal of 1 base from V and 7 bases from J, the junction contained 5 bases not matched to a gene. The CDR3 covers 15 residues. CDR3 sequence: CASSLGAGGLNEQFF. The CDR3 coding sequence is TGTGCCAGCAGCTTAGGCGCGGGAGGGTTGAATGAGCAGTTCTTC.